This is a list of T cell receptor beta chains from one sample in a study of blood T cell repertoires in COVID-19. TCRdb's table, derived via immunoSEQ multiplex PCR, lists solely in-frame clones and lacks some. This table has roughly 26,000 clones, more than 85% appearing once. Sequencing was performed on peripheral blood. Receptor source: a human donor in a cohort sampled during active COVID-19. The CDR3 runs from the conserved cysteine through the conserved F or W. Fields, in order: CDR3 protein, CDR3 DNA, D gene, V gene, clone size, J gene. D genes are given only for firm matches. Size tells how often a clone was seen (once, few, many) or the class of an expanded clone, and some rows leave it out.

CDR3 protein: CASSLVGENEQFF
CDR3 DNA: TGTGCCAGCAGCTTAGTAGGGGAAAATGAGCAGTTCTTC
D gene: NA
V gene: TRBV11-3
clone size: NA
J gene: TRBJ2-1

CDR3 protein: CASSQEPGYNEQFF
CDR3 DNA: TGCGCCAGCAGCCAGGAACCGGGTTACAATGAGCAGTTCTTC
D gene: NA
V gene: TRBV4-1
clone size: NA
J gene: TRBJ2-1

CDR3 protein: CASSVYYEQYF
CDR3 DNA: TGTGCCAGCAGCGTGTACTACGAGCAGTACTTC
D gene: NA
V gene: TRBV7-6
clone size: NA
J gene: TRBJ2-7

CDR3 protein: CASIGGAAETQYF
CDR3 DNA: TGTGCCAGTATTGGCGGGGCCGCGGAGACCCAGTACTTC
D gene: NA
V gene: TRBV19
clone size: NA
J gene: TRBJ2-5

CDR3 protein: CSGEQGADGELFF
CDR3 DNA: TGCAGCGGCGAACAGGGGGCCGACGGGGAGCTGTTTTTT
D gene: TRBD1
V gene: TRBV29-1
clone size: NA
J gene: TRBJ2-2

CDR3 protein: CASSLDKYGYTF
CDR3 DNA: TGCGCCAGCAGCTTGGACAAGTATGGCTACACCTTC
D gene: NA
V gene: TRBV5-1
clone size: NA
J gene: TRBJ1-2

CDR3 protein: CASSLRTGANSGANVLTF
CDR3 DNA: TGTGCCAGCAGCTTAAGGACAGGGGCCAACTCTGGGGCCAACGTCCTGACTTTC
D gene: TRBD1
V gene: TRBV7-6
clone size: once
J gene: TRBJ2-6

CDR3 protein: CASSPLGGNEQFF
CDR3 DNA: TGTGCCAGCAGTCCCCTCGGGGGCAATGAGCAGTTCTTC
D gene: NA
V gene: TRBV12-3/TRBV12-4
clone size: NA
J gene: TRBJ2-1

CDR3 protein: CASSEWSGIYGYTF
CDR3 DNA: TGTGCCAGCAGTGAATGGTCAGGAATCTATGGCTACACCTTC
D gene: NA
V gene: TRBV6-1
clone size: NA
J gene: TRBJ1-2

CDR3 protein: CASSSRDRERYEQYF
CDR3 DNA: TGTGCCAGCAGTTCCCGGGACAGGGAACGGTACGAGCAGTACTTC
D gene: TRBD1
V gene: TRBV27
clone size: NA
J gene: TRBJ2-7

CDR3 protein: CASSITTGSSSYEQYF
CDR3 DNA: TGTGCCAGCAGTATTACGACAGGCTCAAGCTCCTACGAGCAGTACTTC
D gene: NA
V gene: TRBV6-2/TRBV6-3
clone size: once
J gene: TRBJ2-7

CDR3 protein: CASSSSSGELFF
CDR3 DNA: TGTGCCAGCAGCTCTAGTTCCGGGGAGCTGTTTTTT
D gene: NA
V gene: TRBV7-9
clone size: NA
J gene: TRBJ2-2

CDR3 protein: CASSTRQGAINQPQHF
CDR3 DNA: TGTGCCAGCAGTACCCGTCAGGGGGCCATCAATCAGCCCCAGCATTTT
D gene: TRBD1
V gene: TRBV28
clone size: few
J gene: TRBJ1-5

CDR3 protein: CASSLGQYNEQFF
CDR3 DNA: TGCGCCAGCAGCCTTGGACAGTACAATGAGCAGTTCTTC
D gene: NA
V gene: TRBV5-1
clone size: NA
J gene: TRBJ2-1

CDR3 protein: CASSGQSYRVRAYEQYF
CDR3 DNA: TGTGCCAGCAGTGGACAATCTTACAGGGTAAGGGCCTACGAGCAGTACTTC
D gene: NA
V gene: TRBV6-1
clone size: NA
J gene: TRBJ2-7

CDR3 protein: CASSYGIAGVNEQFF
CDR3 DNA: TGTGCCAGCAGTTACGGAATAGCGGGAGTTAATGAGCAGTTCTTC
D gene: TRBD2
V gene: TRBV6-6
clone size: NA
J gene: TRBJ2-1

CDR3 protein: CAWSPLRNTEAFF
CDR3 DNA: TGTGCCTGGAGTCCTTTGAGGAACACTGAAGCTTTCTTT
D gene: NA
V gene: TRBV30
clone size: NA
J gene: TRBJ1-1

CDR3 protein: CASSIDVKRNTIYF
CDR3 DNA: TGTGCCAGTAGTATAGATGTGAAGCGAAACACCATATATTTT
D gene: NA
V gene: TRBV19
clone size: NA
J gene: TRBJ1-3

CDR3 protein: CASRRGLRYEQYF
CDR3 DNA: TGTGCCAGCAGGAGGGGACTTCGATACGAGCAGTACTTC
D gene: NA
V gene: TRBV12-3/TRBV12-4
clone size: NA
J gene: TRBJ2-7

CDR3 protein: CASSPTGRNTGELFF
CDR3 DNA: TGTGCCAGCAGTCCGACAGGGAGGAACACCGGGGAGCTGTTTTTT
D gene: TRBD1
V gene: TRBV28
clone size: NA
J gene: TRBJ2-2

CDR3 protein: CASSLSGGADTQYF
CDR3 DNA: TGTGCCAGCAGCCTCAGCGGGGGTGCAGATACGCAGTATTTT
D gene: TRBD2
V gene: TRBV7-2
clone size: NA
J gene: TRBJ2-3

CDR3 protein: CASSLDGRTNYEQYF
CDR3 DNA: TGTGCCAGCAGCTTAGACGGACGGACTAACTACGAGCAGTACTTC
D gene: NA
V gene: TRBV11-3
clone size: NA
J gene: TRBJ2-7

CDR3 protein: CASTGQEGSRSTEAFF
CDR3 DNA: TGTGCCAGCACCGGACAGGAAGGATCCCGGAGCACTGAAGCTTTCTTT
D gene: TRBD1
V gene: TRBV6-6
clone size: NA
J gene: TRBJ1-1

CDR3 protein: CASSRKPTGANTEAFF
CDR3 DNA: TGTGCCAGCAGCCGGAAACCGACAGGGGCTAACACTGAAGCTTTCTTT
D gene: TRBD1
V gene: TRBV5-4
clone size: NA
J gene: TRBJ1-1

CDR3 protein: CASSLGVKETQYF
CDR3 DNA: TGTGCCAGCAGTTTAGGGGTAAAGGAGACCCAGTACTTC
D gene: NA
V gene: TRBV6-5
clone size: NA
J gene: TRBJ2-5

CDR3 protein: CASSSGWGSTDTQYF
CDR3 DNA: TGTGCCAGCAGCTCGGGATGGGGTAGCACAGATACGCAGTATTTT
D gene: NA
V gene: TRBV5-8
clone size: NA
J gene: TRBJ2-3

CDR3 protein: CASSLGGTGATYEQYF
CDR3 DNA: TGCGCCAGCAGCTTGGGAGGGACAGGGGCGACCTACGAGCAGTACTTC
D gene: TRBD1
V gene: TRBV5-1
clone size: NA
J gene: TRBJ2-7

CDR3 protein: CASRSGQGISNQPQHF
CDR3 DNA: TGTGCCAGTAGGAGCGGCCAGGGGATTAGCAATCAGCCCCAGCATTTT
D gene: NA
V gene: TRBV19
clone size: NA
J gene: TRBJ1-5

CDR3 protein: CASSATGTSGTYEQFF
CDR3 DNA: TGCGCCAGCAGCGCCACCGGGACTAGCGGGACTTATGAGCAGTTCTTC
D gene: TRBD2
V gene: TRBV5-1
clone size: once
J gene: TRBJ2-1

CDR3 protein: CASSQWGSGSVVQFF
CDR3 DNA: TGTGCCAGCAGCCAATGGGGAAGCGGGTCCGTCGTGCAGTTCTTC
D gene: NA
V gene: TRBV4-2
clone size: NA
J gene: TRBJ2-1

CDR3 protein: CASSYVYIRGHEQYF
CDR3 DNA: TGTGCCAGCAGTTACGTTTACATCAGAGGGCACGAGCAGTACTTC
D gene: NA
V gene: TRBV6-2/TRBV6-3
clone size: NA
J gene: TRBJ2-7

CDR3 protein: CSGGQDLRTQYF
CDR3 DNA: TGCAGCGGGGGACAGGACCTGAGGACCCAGTACTTC
D gene: TRBD1
V gene: TRBV29-1
clone size: NA
J gene: TRBJ2-5

CDR3 protein: CASSLGGGTSSYNEQFF
CDR3 DNA: TGTGCCAGCAGCTTGGGCGGGGGAACCAGCTCCTACAATGAGCAGTTCTTC
D gene: TRBD2
V gene: TRBV5-4
clone size: NA
J gene: TRBJ2-1

CDR3 protein: CASSLSDRTYEQYF
CDR3 DNA: TGTGCCAGCAGCTTATCGGACAGAACCTACGAGCAGTACTTC
D gene: NA
V gene: TRBV7-9
clone size: NA
J gene: TRBJ2-7

CDR3 protein: CASSPRDRRRNQPQHF
CDR3 DNA: TGCGCCAGCAGTCCGCGGGACAGGAGGAGGAACCAGCCCCAGCATTTT
D gene: TRBD1
V gene: TRBV23-1
clone size: NA
J gene: TRBJ1-5

CDR3 protein: CASANRGRGYEQYF
CDR3 DNA: TGTGCCAGTGCGAACAGGGGGCGCGGCTACGAGCAGTACTTC
D gene: TRBD1
V gene: TRBV11-3
clone size: NA
J gene: TRBJ2-7

CDR3 protein: CASSYSPNDNYEQYF
CDR3 DNA: TGTGCCAGCAGTTACTCTCCAAACGACAACTACGAGCAGTACTTC
D gene: NA
V gene: TRBV6-5
clone size: NA
J gene: TRBJ2-7

CDR3 protein: CASSPDLSEQFF
CDR3 DNA: TGTGCCAGCAGCCCTGATTTGAGTGAGCAGTTCTTC
D gene: NA
V gene: TRBV6-4
clone size: NA
J gene: TRBJ2-1

CDR3 protein: CASRRSTDTQYF
CDR3 DNA: TGTGCCAGCAGGCGTAGCACAGATACGCAGTATTTT
D gene: NA
V gene: TRBV28
clone size: NA
J gene: TRBJ2-3

CDR3 protein: CASSQEGGGYNEQFF
CDR3 DNA: TGTGCCAGCAGCCAAGAAGGGGGGGGCTACAATGAGCAGTTCTTC
D gene: NA
V gene: TRBV7-8
clone size: NA
J gene: TRBJ2-1

CDR3 protein: CASSPRTAGETQYF
CDR3 DNA: TGTGCCAGCTCACCACGTACGGCCGGGGAGACCCAGTACTTC
D gene: NA
V gene: TRBV18
clone size: once
J gene: TRBJ2-5

CDR3 protein: CASSLATSGSLAKNIQYF
CDR3 DNA: TGTGCCAGCAGCTTGGCGACTAGCGGGAGTCTTGCCAAAAACATTCAGTACTTC
D gene: TRBD2
V gene: TRBV5-4
clone size: NA
J gene: TRBJ2-4

CDR3 protein: CASAPDRADTQYF
CDR3 DNA: TGTGCCAGCGCGCCGGACAGGGCTGATACGCAGTATTTT
D gene: TRBD1
V gene: TRBV6-4
clone size: NA
J gene: TRBJ2-3

CDR3 protein: CSVQGNGYTF
CDR3 DNA: TGCAGCGTTCAGGGGAATGGCTACACCTTC
D gene: NA
V gene: TRBV29-1
clone size: NA
J gene: TRBJ1-2

CDR3 protein: CSSRGRETQYF
CDR3 DNA: TGCAGCAGCAGGGGGCGAGAGACCCAGTACTTC
D gene: TRBD1
V gene: TRBV20-1
clone size: NA
J gene: TRBJ2-5

CDR3 protein: CASSEQGGRGKLFF
CDR3 DNA: TGTGCCAGCAGTGAACAAGGGGGACGGGGAAAACTGTTTTTT
D gene: NA
V gene: TRBV6-1
clone size: NA
J gene: TRBJ1-4

CDR3 protein: CASSDSTGIGVKLFF
CDR3 DNA: TGTGCCAGTAGCGACTCAACAGGGATCGGCGTGAAACTGTTTTTT
D gene: NA
V gene: TRBV19
clone size: NA
J gene: TRBJ1-4

CDR3 protein: CASAPRGRGNEQFF
CDR3 DNA: TGTGCCAGCGCCCCGCGGGGCAGGGGGAATGAGCAGTTCTTC
D gene: NA
V gene: TRBV7-3
clone size: NA
J gene: TRBJ2-1

CDR3 protein: CASSLETYYNEQFF
CDR3 DNA: TGTGCCAGCAGCTTAGAAACCTACTACAATGAGCAGTTCTTC
D gene: NA
V gene: TRBV7-8
clone size: NA
J gene: TRBJ2-1

CDR3 protein: CASSWGSTNYGYTF
CDR3 DNA: TGTGCCAGCAGCTGGGGCAGTACTAACTATGGCTACACCTTC
D gene: NA
V gene: TRBV5-8
clone size: NA
J gene: TRBJ1-2

CDR3 protein: CASSTLTGFSEKLFF
CDR3 DNA: TGTGCCAGCAGCACTTTAACAGGGTTTTCTGAAAAACTGTTTTTT
D gene: NA
V gene: TRBV7-9
clone size: NA
J gene: TRBJ1-4

CDR3 protein: CASRPLDRNTEAFF
CDR3 DNA: TGTGCCAGCAGACCCTTGGACAGGAACACTGAAGCTTTCTTT
D gene: NA
V gene: TRBV28
clone size: NA
J gene: TRBJ1-1

CDR3 protein: CSVTYGGGIQYF
CDR3 DNA: TGCAGTGTCACGTACGGTGGAGGCATTCAGTACTTC
D gene: NA
V gene: TRBV29-1
clone size: NA
J gene: TRBJ2-4